This TCR beta chain was sequenced for a study of B cell selection in AIRE deficiency. Whole-study findings and limits: Shorter CDR3s marked shared Treg sequences, biased toward few non-templated insertions.

Germline V gene lookup returns CDR1 SGHTS and CDR2 YDEGEE. V shed 1 base and J shed 7 bases, with 6 bases lying between them. There are 11 residues in the CDR3. In the study's own analysis: Patients' conventional T cells yielded some 9.9x10^4 distinct TCRbeta sequences; donors' 130,000 to 150,000. TCRdb's copy holds only in-frame clones and misses some; the assay was immunoSEQ multiplex PCR. V and J calls and clone size come straight from that table; D and trimming were deduced from the DNA. The repertoire holds approximately 24,000 clones, nearly 97% seen once, with 0.24% in the top ten. Remarks on this clone: Its antigen remains unidentified.

The sorted conventional CD4 T cells were gated as CD4+CD127+. The sample taken for sequencing was CD4+CD127+ conventional T cells sorted from PBMCs. The TCR originated in a human donor in good health. The V gene is TRBV5-8, the J gene TRBJ2-7; D remains ambiguous. The CDR3 region has the DNA TGTGCCAGCAGCTTGCTGTGGGAGCAGTACTTC. The encoded protein is CASSLLWEQYF.